The 30 T cell receptor beta chains in this list originate from one sample, sequenced in a study of T-cell reconstitution after alpha-beta-depleted transplantation in children. It was with unique molecular identifiers that the TCRbeta library was prepared. MiXCR, run by TCRdb on the PCR reads, gives a single entry per CDR3 protein. The sample shows around 600,000 distinct CDR3 sequences, over 9.5% of them seen only once. The material sequenced was PBMCs from the stem cell graft donor, taken from the stem cell graft. The receptors shown here come from a human donor who donated a stem cell graft to a child with acute myeloid leukemia.

This clonotype counts as medium-sized. This rearrangement joins TRBV20-1 to TRBJ2-4, with D perhaps given as TRBD1 or TRBD2 (7 bases each). This CDR3 contains 15 residues. CDR1 DFQATT and CDR2 SNEGSKA come from the germline V gene (reference sequence). Trimming cost V 6 bases and J 3 bases, with 18 bases left between them. CDR3 amino acids: CSAGTGEGGKNIQYF. CDR3 bases: TGCAGTGCGGGTACAGGGGAGGGGGGCAAAAACATTCAGTACTTC.

The table lists this clonotype with many counts. The rearrangement uses TRBV21-1 and TRBJ2-2; the tabulated D call, TRBD2, remains unverified against the DNA. TRBV21-1 is tagged as a pseudogene. This CDR3 contains 16 residues. CDR3 residues: CASSPERDPSYGELFF. The CDR3 nucleotides read TGTGCCAGCAGCCCTGAGAGGGACCCCTCGTACGGGGAGCTGTTTTTT.

The chain joins TRBV9 to TRBJ1-2; 9 positions match TRBD1. V lost 3 bases, J lost 2 bases, and 5 bases stayed unmatched. The CDR3 covers 15 residues. Germline lookup yields CDR1 SGDLS and CDR2 YYNGEE. The CDR3 region has the DNA TGTGCCAGCAGCGCCCGACAGGGGGTAAACTATGGCTACACCTTC. As protein: CASSARQGVNYGYTF.

Only a few counts were recorded for this clonotype. The chain carries TRBV7-3 and TRBJ1-2; D might be TRBD1 (6 bases). The germline V and J ends were trimmed by 11 bases and 2 bases, with 21 bases remaining between them. The CDR3 runs to 15 residues. The V gene's germline CDR1 is SGHTA and CDR2 FQGTGA. CDR3 sequence (DNA): TGTGCCTATCTGATGGGGGCGGGGAGCAACTATGGCTACACCTTC. Translating gives CAYLMGAGSNYGYTF. The full variable domain, its missing parts supplied by reference TRBV7-3 and TRBJ1-2, is GAGVSQTPSNKVTEKGKYVELRCDPISGHTALYWYRQSLGQGPEFLIYFQGTGAADDSGLPNDRFFAVRPEGSVSTLKIQRTERGDSAVYLCAYLMGAGSNYGYTFGSGTRLTVV.

This clonotype was seen many times. The chain links TRBV7-2 to TRBJ2-1; D is uncertain. The V end lost 7 bases, the J end lost 9 bases, and 13 bases lay between the germline ends. The CDR3 is 12 residues long. Germline assignment: CDR1 SGHTA and CDR2 FQGNSA. The CDR3 nucleotides are TGTGCCAGCACCAGAGATGCTGGTGAGCAGTTCTTC. Translation gives CASTRDAGEQFF.

The rearrangement uses TRBV6-1 and TRBJ2-1; D possibly corresponds to TRBD2 (6 bases). CDR1 is MNHNS and CDR2 is SASEGT in the germline V gene. The CDR3 is 19 residues long. Trimming cost V 7 bases and J 1 base, with 26 bases left between them. This chain's CDR3 is CASIATRGRDGTSYNEQFF. The CDR3, as DNA: TGTGCCAGCATCGCGACTAGAGGGAGAGATGGAACGTCCTACAATGAGCAGTTCTTC.

This clonotype came up a few times. The chain carries TRBV9 and TRBJ2-1, with a tentative D call TRBD2 (7 bases). The germline V gene encodes CDR1 SGDLS and CDR2 YYNGEE. The length of the CDR3 is 14 residues. V lost 4 bases and J 6 bases, leaving 14 bases between the germline ends. The CDR3 here is CASSTPGGRNEQFF. The CDR3 region has the DNA TGTGCCAGCAGCACCCCGGGGGGCCGCAATGAGCAGTTCTTC.

This clonotype was detected many times. The chain recombines TRBV28 with TRBJ1-1; D is possibly TRBD1 (6 bases). The germline CDR1 and CDR2 sequences are MDHEN and SYDVKM. The V gene lost 5 bases and the J gene lost 0 bases, with 25 bases spanning the gap. This CDR3 is built from 19 residues. CDR3 sequence: CASSPILFDYRAMNTEAFF. The CDR3 DNA is TGTGCCAGCAGTCCCATATTGTTCGATTACAGGGCTATGAACACTGAAGCTTTCTTT.

In this sample, this clonotype turned up a few times. The rearrangement joins TRBV21-1 to TRBJ2-7; TRBD1, the table's D call, was not compared with the DNA. TRBV21-1 is annotated as a pseudogene. This CDR3 comprises 18 residues. The CDR3 here is CASSKIGRQGSPPYEQYF. The CDR3 DNA is TGTGCCAGCAGCAAAATAGGGAGACAGGGGTCCCCGCCCTACGAGCAGTACTTC.

At least ten counts were recorded for this clonotype. J is TRBJ2-1 and V is TRBV9; D is perhaps TRBD2 (6 bases). The germline gives CDR1 SGDLS, CDR2 YYNGEE. The CDR3 runs to 15 residues. Trimming took off 6 bases at V and 2 bases at J, with 15 bases between the two ends. For the CDR3, the DNA is TGTGCCAGCACCGCCGGGGGAGGCACCTACAATGAGCAGTTCTTC. Its translation: CASTAGGGTYNEQFF.

This clonotype has a handful of counts. This chain links TRBV6-1 with TRBJ1-5; 11 nucleotides agree with TRBD1. The CDR3 runs to 14 residues. CDR1 and CDR2 (germline): MNHNS, SASEGT. The V and J ends lost 6 bases and 6 bases, in that order; junction bases with no gene match: 4. The CDR3 DNA sequence: TGTGCCAGCAGCGGACAGGGGGCGTTTCAGCCCCAGCATTTT. This gives the protein CASSGQGAFQPQHF.

The chain combines TRBV18 with TRBJ2-1; unclear D gene. The CDR3 has 14 amino acids. Germline V gives CDR1 KGHSH, CDR2 LQKENI. The V gene lost 2 bases and the J gene lost 10 bases, with 15 bases spanning the gap. CDR3 DNA: TGTGCCAGCTCACCATTCGAGAGACAAGGCGAGCAGTTCTTC. Its protein product is CASSPFERQGEQFF.

This clonotype was counted between two and nine times. The chain couples TRBV11-3 to TRBJ2-3, with D unresolved. Trimming shortened V by 0 bases and J by 5 bases, and 6 bases separated the two germline ends. There are 13 residues in the CDR3. Germline CDR1 and CDR2: SGHNT and YENEEA. The chain's CDR3 is CASSLDLQDTQYF. DNA of the CDR3: TGTGCCAGCAGCTTAGATCTTCAAGATACGCAGTATTTT.

This clonotype was recorded once. The chain recombines TRBV7-3 with TRBJ2-5, with 12 bases identical to TRBD2. Germline V gene sequence: CDR1 SGHTA, CDR2 FQGTGA. This CDR3 comprises 16 residues. The V and J ends lost 5 bases and 4 bases, in that order; junction bases with no gene match: 8. The CDR3 loop is CASSPIPLAGGETQYF. Here the CDR3 DNA reads TGTGCCAGCAGCCCCATCCCACTAGCGGGAGGAGAGACCCAGTACTTC. Based on the CDR3 plus reference TRBV7-3 and TRBJ2-5, the full variable domain is GAGVSQTPSNKVTEKGKYVELRCDPISGHTALYWYRQSLGQGPEFLIYFQGTGAADDSGLPNDRFFAVRPEGSVSTLKIQRTERGDSAVYLCASSPIPLAGGETQYFGPGTRLLVL.

This rearrangement joins TRBV7-9 to TRBJ1-5, with D tentatively TRBD1 (5 bases). The CDR3 loop spans 16 amino acids. Trimming took 4 bases from V and 5 from J, leaving 18 bases between them. The germline V gene has CDR1 SEHNR and CDR2 FQNEAQ (reference sequence). CDR3 region: CASSYTGTARDQPQHF. The CDR3 region has the DNA TGTGCCAGCAGCTACACCGGGACGGCCCGCGATCAGCCCCAGCATTTT.

The table lists this clonotype with a few counts. The chain has TRBV27 and TRBJ1-1; perhaps TRBD1 as D (6 bases). Germline CDR1 is MNHEY and CDR2 is SMNVEV (reference sequence). The CDR3 runs 13 residues. V shed 8 bases and J shed 5 bases, with 15 bases lying between them. The CDR3 sequence is CASRRQVWTEAFF. CDR3 DNA: TGTGCCAGCCGGCGACAGGTCTGGACTGAAGCTTTCTTT.

The CDR3 DNA is TGCAGTGCTAGAGACATGAAAATGGGAAACACCATATATTTT. Translation gives CSARDMKMGNTIYF. This rearrangement joins TRBV20-1 to TRBJ1-3; no clear D. The V end was cut by 0 bases, the J end by 4 bases, with 10 bases between. The CDR3 sequence is 14 residues long. The germline CDR1 and CDR2 sequences are DFQATT and SNEGSKA (reference sequence).

As DNA, the CDR3 is TGTGCCAGCAGTTACAGGGGACAGGGGGCGAACACCGGGGAGCTGTTTTTT. Translating it yields CASSYRGQGANTGELFF. The genes are TRBV6-2 or TRBV6-3 and TRBJ2-2; TRBD1 aligns across 11 bases. The CDR3 is 17 amino acids. J was trimmed by 0 bases and V by 2 bases; bases with no gene match: 2. Germline V gene data show CDR1 as MNHEY and CDR2 as SVGEGT.

The sample holds many counts of this clonotype. The genes are TRBV5-1 and TRBJ1-3; 10 nucleotides line up with TRBD1. Per germline, CDR1 SGHRS and CDR2 YFSETQ. V was pared by 4 bases and J by 2 bases, with 3 bases of the junction left unmatched. CDR3 length equals 15 residues. The CDR3 here is CASSRGTGAGNTIYF. CDR3 in DNA: TGCGCCAGCAGCCGGGGGACAGGGGCTGGAAACACCATATATTTT. Full variable domain (rest looked up from reference TRBV5-1 and TRBJ1-3): KAGVTQTPRYLIKTRGQQVTLSCSPISGHRSVSWYQQTPGQGLQFLFEYFSETQRNKGNFPGRFSGRQFSNSRSEMNVSTLELGDSALYLCASSRGTGAGNTIYFGEGSWLTVV.

In this sample, this clonotype turned up a few times. The rearrangement links TRBV10-3 to TRBJ2-4, with 8 bases matching TRBD1. The CDR3 consists of 17 residues. The germline V gene encodes CDR1 ENHRY and CDR2 SYGVKD. V dropped 2 bases and J dropped 2; count of bases not matched to a gene: 8. The DNA of the CDR3 is TGTGCCATCAGTGAGGGTTTAGCAGGGGGCTCCAAAAACATTCAGTACTTC. It specifies CAISEGLAGGSKNIQYF.

This clonotype has just a few counts. The chain uses TRBV29-1 and TRBJ1-4; tentative D call: TRBD1 (6 bases). The CDR3 is 10 amino acids. The V gene lost 7 bases and the J gene lost 6 bases, with 6 bases spanning the gap. CDR1 is SQVTM, CDR2 ANQGSEA, per germline. Here the CDR3 DNA reads TGCAGCGCAGGGGATGAAAAACTGTTTTTT. Its protein product is CSAGDEKLFF.

The chain combines TRBV6-5 with TRBJ1-6, with no clear D. V lost 0 bases to trimming and J lost 5 bases, with 11 bases between them. Per germline, CDR1 MNHEY and CDR2 SVGAGI. This CDR3 region has 16 residues. The CDR3 DNA reads TGTGCCAGCAGTTACTCTTTCCTCCTGGATAATTCACCCCTCCACTTT. It encodes CASSYSFLLDNSPLHF.

This clonotype was observed a handful of times. This chain joins TRBV20-1 and TRBJ2-3, with D possibly being TRBD2 (6 bases). Trimming took off 1 base at V and 11 bases at J, with 13 bases between the two ends. Germline loops: CDR1 DFQATT, CDR2 SNEGSKA (reference sequence). This CDR3 contains 12 residues. The CDR3 region is CSARAGLRGQYF. CDR3 bases: TGCAGTGCTAGAGCGGGACTGCGTGGGCAGTATTTT.

This clonotype was seen repeatedly, ten times or more. V usage is TRBV27 and J usage is TRBJ2-7; the D is unclear. V was shortened by 0 bases and J by 2 bases, with 14 bases between the two germline ends. There are 16 residues in the CDR3. Germline V gene lookup returns CDR1 MNHEY and CDR2 SMNVEV (reference sequence). The CDR3 DNA sequence: TGTGCCAGCAGTTTATCAACGAGTCCAGACGCCTACGAGCAGTACTTC. Protein sequence: CASSLSTSPDAYEQYF.

The genes are TRBV7-3 and TRBJ2-2; 9 bases are a match to TRBD1. Germline values: CDR1 SGHTA, CDR2 FQGTGA. The ends lost 5 bases at V and 7 bases at J; junction bases unmatched: 8. The CDR3 has 15 residues. The CDR3 sequence is CASSNIQGANGELFF. The CDR3 coding sequence is TGTGCCAGCAGCAATATACAGGGGGCGAACGGGGAGCTGTTTTTT.

This clonotype was observed at least ten times. V gene TRBV10-3 combines with J gene TRBJ1-3, with TRBD1 matching over 7 bases. There are 15 residues in the CDR3. The germline V gene has CDR1 ENHRY and CDR2 SYGVKD. V dropped 6 bases and J dropped 0; count of bases not matched to a gene: 5. Here the CDR3 reads CAISSGQASGNTIYF. CDR3 in DNA: TGTGCCATCAGCAGCGGACAGGCCTCTGGAAACACCATATATTTT.

This clonotype was observed a few times. This chain links TRBV12-3 or TRBV12-4 with TRBJ1-6; 12 bases agree with TRBD1. V shed 6 bases and J 9 bases; nucleotides not matched to a gene: 6. CDR3 size: 15 residues. The CDR3 DNA reads as TGTGCCAGCAGCGGGGGACAGGGGGCTGTTTCACCCCTCCACTTT. It is translated as CASSGGQGAVSPLHF.

The chain links TRBV14 to TRBJ2-1, with TRBD2 matching 9 bases. The CDR3 has 13 amino acids. Germline CDR1 is SGHDN and CDR2 is FVKESK. V gave up 4 bases and J gave up 11 bases; unmatched junction bases: 6. The CDR3, as DNA: TGTGCCAGCAGCCGAGTTAGCGGGAGCCAGCAGTTCTTC. Translation gives CASSRVSGSQQFF.

This clonotype was recorded at least ten times. The genes are TRBV20-1 and TRBJ2-4, with TRBD2 matching 13 bases. Germline V gene data show CDR1 as DFQATT and CDR2 as SNEGSKA (reference sequence). This CDR3 contains 13 residues. V was clipped by 6 bases and J by 6 bases; unmatched bases: 2. CDR3 residues: CSARLAGGNIQYF. The CDR3, as DNA: TGCAGTGCGAGACTAGCGGGAGGAAACATTCAGTACTTC.

This clonotype was recorded many times. The chain is built from TRBV14 and TRBJ2-7; a possible D gene is TRBD1 (5 bases). V shed 4 bases and J shed 2 bases, with 9 bases lying between them. The CDR3 runs to 13 residues. The V gene's germline CDR1 is SGHDN and CDR2 FVKESK. The CDR3 DNA is TGTGCCAGCAGCCGGACACTTACCTACGAGCAGTACTTC. This codes for CASSRTLTYEQYF.